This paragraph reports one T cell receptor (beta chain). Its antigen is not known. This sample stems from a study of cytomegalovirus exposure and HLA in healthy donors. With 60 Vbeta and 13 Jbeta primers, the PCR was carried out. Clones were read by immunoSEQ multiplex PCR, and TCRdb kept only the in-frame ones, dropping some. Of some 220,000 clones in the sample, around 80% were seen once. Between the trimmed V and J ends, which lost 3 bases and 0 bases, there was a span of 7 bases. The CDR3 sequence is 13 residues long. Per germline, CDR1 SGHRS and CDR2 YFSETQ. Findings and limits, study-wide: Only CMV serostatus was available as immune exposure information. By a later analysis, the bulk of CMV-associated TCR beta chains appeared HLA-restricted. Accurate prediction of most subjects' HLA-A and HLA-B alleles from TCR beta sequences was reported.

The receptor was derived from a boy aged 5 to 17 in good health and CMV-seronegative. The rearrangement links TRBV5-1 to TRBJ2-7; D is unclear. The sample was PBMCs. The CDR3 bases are TGCGCCAGCAGCTCACGGAGCTCCTACGAGCAGTACTTC. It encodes CASSSRSSYEQYF.